The entry that follows covers one T cell receptor beta chain sequence. Relative to the germline gene, one junction end is altered; a read error may explain this. Germline V CDR1 and CDR2: SGHRS, YFSETQ. The CDR3 totals 12 residues. Profiling relied on immunoSEQ multiplex PCR, and the TCRdb table lists in-frame clones only, not all of them. The repertoire holds over 35,000 clones, more than 80% seen once, with 0.45% to 0.6% in the top ten. The data belong to a study of OX40 agonist ivuxolimab in advanced cancers. This sequence originates from an adult with an advanced solid tumor such as melanoma, head and neck, liver or kidney cancer. This specimen consisted of CD4+ or CD8+ T cells sorted from blood, obtained in a trial of the OX40 agonist ivuxolimab. The gene calls are TRBV5-1 and TRBJ2-5; D is perhaps TRBD1 (6 bases). The CDR3 is CASSFEMGAADF. Written as DNA, the CDR3 is TGCGCCAGCAGCTTTGAGATGGGGGCCGCAGACTTC.